The 29 T cell receptor beta chains below were found in one sample sequenced in a study of blood T cells in healthy people across ages. Next came a second PCR, run for about 7 to 12 cycles, which used a sample-barcoded 5' primer along with a J-beta primer mix. TCRdb processed the 5' RACE reads anew with MiXCR; each CDR3 protein has one entry. The sample carries approximately 730,000 distinct CDR3 sequences, roughly 53% recorded once. Sequencing was carried out using blood. The receptors stem from a man at least 80 years old in good health.

V usage is TRBV20-1 and J usage is TRBJ2-1, with 7 bases matching TRBD2. Germline V CDR1 and CDR2: DFQATT, SNEGSKA (reference sequence). This CDR3 spans 15 amino acids. V shed 1 base, J shed 6 bases, and the junction held 9 bases outside the gene matches. CDR3 in DNA: TGCAGTGCTAGAGTGGGTCGCGGGAGAGTCAATGAGCAGTTCTTC. Its translation is CSARVGRGRVNEQFF.

The genes are TRBV2 and TRBJ1-5; unclear D gene. This CDR3 comprises 15 residues. The germline V gene has CDR1 SNHLY and CDR2 FYNNEI. V lost 0 bases, J lost 2 bases, and 8 bases lay in between. CDR3 loop: CASSEADGRNQPQHF. DNA of the CDR3: TGTGCCAGCAGTGAAGCCGACGGACGCAATCAGCCCCAGCATTTT.

This clonotype was found a few times. This chain connects TRBV12-3 or TRBV12-4 to TRBJ2-1; TRBD2 is a possible D gene (5 bases). With 7 bases removed from V and 3 bases from J, the gap between germline ends came to 16 bases. The CDR3 loop spans 15 amino acids. This CDR3 reads CASTKGPEGYNEQFF. CDR3 DNA: TGTGCCAGCACTAAGGGCCCAGAGGGCTACAATGAGCAGTTCTTC.

The chain has TRBV20-1 and TRBJ2-1; 12 bases match TRBD2. CDR3 length equals 13 residues. The V gene's germline CDR1 is DFQATT and CDR2 SNEGSKA (reference sequence). V dropped 8 bases and J dropped 5; count of bases not matched to a gene: 4. CDR3 nucleotide sequence: TGCAGTCCTGGACTAGCGGGACACAATGAGCAGTTCTTC. Amino acid sequence: CSPGLAGHNEQFF.

The chain has TRBV21-1 and TRBJ1-4; the D segment call TRBD1 is taken from the table without a DNA check. TRBV21-1 is a recognized pseudogene. The CDR3 runs to 18 residues. The CDR3 nucleotides are TGTGCCAGCAGCAAAAACCCCTTGGGGAGACTAACTAATGAAAAACTGTTTTTT. As protein: CASSKNPLGRLTNEKLFF.

The chain combines TRBV5-1 with TRBJ2-7; 7 bases align to TRBD2. V lost 4 bases and J lost 5; bases outside the gene matches: 3. The CDR3 extends over 12 amino acids. CDR1 and CDR2 (germline): SGHRS, YFSETQ. CDR3: CASSSGTHEQYF. The DNA for the CDR3 is TGCGCCAGCAGCAGCGGGACCCACGAGCAGTACTTC.

This clonotype was detected many times. This rearrangement joins TRBV7-2 to TRBJ1-2; D gene unclear. The germline V gene has CDR1 SGHTA and CDR2 FQGNSA. Deletions cut 0 bases from V and 8 bases from J, with 13 bases between. CDR3 length: 14 residues. This CDR3 is CASSLASMAGGYTF. Written as DNA, the CDR3 is TGTGCCAGCAGCTTAGCTAGTATGGCGGGGGGCTACACCTTC.

This chain connects TRBV20-1 to TRBJ2-2; perhaps D is TRBD1 or TRBD2 (5 bases each). The CDR3 sequence is 13 residues long. Per the germline V gene, CDR1 is DFQATT and CDR2 is SNEGSKA (reference sequence). The V end was cut by 5 bases, the J end by 6 bases, with 13 bases between. CDR3 protein: CSAPRVGAGELFF. The DNA for the CDR3 is TGCAGTGCTCCCAGGGTGGGAGCCGGGGAGCTGTTTTTT.

A few counts support this clonotype. This chain connects TRBV2 to TRBJ2-1; D possibly corresponds to TRBD2 (6 bases). Trimming removed 4 bases at V and 0 bases at J, with 10 bases between. Germline CDR1 SNHLY, CDR2 FYNNEI. The CDR3 extends over 15 amino acids. The DNA for the CDR3 is TGTGCCAGCAGTGCCGCGGGGAGCTCCTACAATGAGCAGTTCTTC. Protein: CASSAAGSSYNEQFF.

In its sample, this clonotype was seen many times. The chain has TRBV5-1 and TRBJ1-6, with D possibly matching TRBD1 (6 bases). Germline assignment: CDR1 SGHRS and CDR2 YFSETQ. The V gene lost 0 bases and the J gene lost 8 bases, with 9 bases spanning the gap. The CDR3 runs to 14 residues. The CDR3 coding sequence is TGCGCCAGCAGCTTGGGCGGACAGTATTCACCCCTCCACTTT. Residues: CASSLGGQYSPLHF.

The chain recombines TRBV24-1 with TRBJ2-1; TRBD1 might be the D (5 bases). The CDR3 totals 12 residues. Trimming removed 4 bases at V and 10 bases at J, with 10 bases between. Germline V gene data show CDR1 as KGHDR and CDR2 as SFDVKD. This CDR3 is CATSEDKGEQFF. CDR3 sequence (DNA): TGTGCCACCAGTGAGGACAAGGGCGAGCAGTTCTTC.

V and J are TRBV29-1 and TRBJ1-4; D might be TRBD1 (5 bases). V dropped 6 bases and J dropped 3 bases, with 14 bases sitting between them. Germline CDR1 reads SQVTM; CDR2 reads ANQGSEA. This CDR3 contains 14 residues. In nucleotides, the CDR3 is TGCAGCGTCAGCCAAGGGGTTCCTAATGAAAAACTGTTTTTT. Amino acid sequence: CSVSQGVPNEKLFF.

This clonotype has just a few counts. This chain uses TRBV20-1 with TRBJ2-6; TRBD1 aligns across 7 bases. The V segment lost 5 bases and the J segment 2 bases; nucleotides outside the gene matches: 3. The CDR3 runs 14 residues. CDR1 is DFQATT, CDR2 SNEGSKA, per germline (reference sequence). Here the CDR3 DNA reads TGCAGTGCTCCTGACAGGGCTGGGGCCAACGTCCTGACTTTC. Amino acid sequence: CSAPDRAGANVLTF.

This chain connects TRBV5-1 to TRBJ2-1; 8 bases fit TRBD2. Trimming at V came to 3 bases and at J to 9 bases, leaving 11 bases not matched to a gene. This CDR3 spans 15 amino acids. From germline, CDR1 is SGHRS and CDR2 YFSETQ. CDR3 residues: CASSSEREIPGEQFF. CDR3 coding DNA: TGCGCCAGCAGCTCGGAGCGGGAGATTCCCGGTGAGCAGTTCTTC.

This clonotype was seen once. The V and J genes are TRBV3-1 and TRBJ1-2; D is perhaps TRBD1 (6 bases). The germline gives CDR1 LGHDT, CDR2 YNNKEL (reference sequence). Trimming stripped 0 bases from V and 4 bases from J, with 18 bases between. CDR3 length: 17 amino acids. CDR3: CASSQEMSRGRFYGYTF. The CDR3 DNA follows: TGTGCCAGCAGCCAAGAGATGTCGCGGGGGCGGTTCTATGGCTACACCTTC.

Details on this clonotype: A read error may be the cause here, since a much bigger clone is one base away. This chain links TRBV29-1 with TRBJ2-5; 10 positions agree with TRBD2. This CDR3 region has 12 residues. Germline CDR1 is SQVTM and CDR2 is ANQGSEA. Here the CDR3 DNA reads TGCAGTCACTCTAGCGGGAGCAGCGGGCAGTACTTC. It specifies CSHSSGSSGQYF.

The table lists this clonotype with a few counts. This chain uses TRBV15 with TRBJ2-3; D ambiguous. Deletions cut 8 bases from V and 2 bases from J, with 11 bases between. CDR1 LNHNV and CDR2 YYDKDF come from the germline V gene (reference sequence). The CDR3 extends over 13 amino acids. The CDR3 coding sequence is TGTGCCACCGCCCCGCAGCACACAGATACGCAGTATTTT. Its protein product is CATAPQHTDTQYF.

This clonotype has only a few counts. The rearrangement links TRBV21-1 to TRBJ2-7; the table names TRBD1, a call not compared with the DNA. TRBV21-1 is a recognized pseudogene. The CDR3 covers 15 residues. CDR3 sequence: CASSKGGIAGYEQYF. The CDR3 DNA follows: TGTGCCAGCAGCAAAGGGGGGATCGCCGGCTACGAGCAGTACTTC.

There are a few counts of this clonotype. This chain uses TRBV29-1 with TRBJ2-7; 8 bases map to TRBD1. Germline V gene sequence: CDR1 SQVTM, CDR2 ANQGSEA. The trim removed 5 bases at V and 3 bases at J, leaving 6 bases unmatched. CDR3 size: 13 residues. The CDR3 sequence: CSVLRGLGYEQYF. The CDR3, as DNA: TGCAGCGTTCTCAGGGGGCTAGGCTACGAGCAGTACTTC.

This chain uses TRBV29-1 with TRBJ2-1; TRBD2 matches 9 bases. The trim removed 3 bases at V and 4 bases at J, leaving 4 bases unmatched. Germline V gene lookup returns CDR1 SQVTM and CDR2 ANQGSEA. This CDR3 region has 14 residues. CDR3 sequence (DNA): TGCAGCGTTGAGGGTAGCGGGAGTTACAATGAGCAGTTCTTC. The encoded protein is CSVEGSGSYNEQFF.

On this clonotype itself: One base away lies a much larger clone, so this may be a sequencing read error. This rearrangement joins TRBV6-6 to TRBJ2-7, with 10 positions matching TRBD1. The CDR3 length is 13 residues. Germline CDR1 MNHNY, CDR2 SVGAGI (reference sequence). CDR3 DNA: TGTGCCAGCACTGGACAGGGGGTATACGAGCGGTACTTC. Amino acids: CASTGQGVYERYF.

The chain is built from TRBV2 and TRBJ2-5; 10 nucleotides match TRBD1. The CDR3 totals 15 residues. Germline V gives CDR1 SNHLY, CDR2 FYNNEI. V lost 3 bases to trimming and J lost 4 bases; unmatched junction nucleotides: 5. In DNA form, the CDR3 reads TGTGCCAGCAGTGAGGACAGGGGGGACGGAGAGACCCAGTACTTC. Translated: CASSEDRGDGETQYF.

The chain carries TRBV21-1 and TRBJ2-5. The end of the DNA fits TRBJ2-7 better, so the J call may be wrong. TRBV21-1 is assigned pseudogene status. The CDR3 runs 11 residues. The CDR3 nucleotides are TGTGCCAGCCAAAGCGGCTACGAGCAGTACTTC. As protein: CASQSGYEQYF.

J is TRBJ2-7 and V is TRBV5-1; no clear D gene. Germline loops: CDR1 SGHRS, CDR2 YFSETQ. V dropped 1 base and J dropped 1 base, with 9 bases sitting between them. CDR3 length: 14 amino acids. The CDR3 DNA is TGCGCCAGCAGCTTGTCTGTGGAATCCTACGAGCAGTACTTC. It yields the protein CASSLSVESYEQYF. The variable domain in full, with the rest retrieved from reference TRBV5-1 and TRBJ2-7, is KAGVTQTPRYLIKTRGQQVTLSCSPISGHRSVSWYQQTPGQGLQFLFEYFSETQRNKGNFPGRFSGRQFSNSRSEMNVSTLELGDSALYLCASSLSVESYEQYFGPGTRLTVT.

This clonotype has only one observation. Just one base apart from a much larger clone, this may be a read error. The chain combines TRBV7-9 with TRBJ1-2; D gene ambiguous. Germline lookup yields CDR1 SEHNR and CDR2 FQNEAQ (reference sequence). The V end lost 5 bases, the J end lost 3 bases, and 7 bases lay between the germline ends. The CDR3 is made up of 12 amino acids. The CDR3 is CASSPEDYGYTF. The CDR3 DNA reads as TGTGCCAGCAGCCCGGAGGACTATGGCTACACCTTC.

This clonotype was seen only a few times. This chain connects TRBV5-1 to TRBJ1-5; TRBD1 matches at 7 bases. Germline CDR1 SGHRS, CDR2 YFSETQ. The J segment lost 9 bases and the V segment lost 6 bases, leaving 12 bases of the junction unmatched. CDR3 length: 14 residues. This CDR3 reads CASKGGRGFRPQHF. The CDR3 coding sequence is TGCGCCAGCAAAGGAGGCAGGGGGTTTAGGCCCCAGCATTTT.

This rearrangement joins TRBV5-1 to TRBJ2-3; 8 bases are shared with TRBD2. The CDR3 length is 17 residues. The germline V gene encodes CDR1 SGHRS and CDR2 YFSETQ. The V segment lost 0 bases and the J segment 14 bases; nucleotides outside the gene matches: 20. CDR3 nucleotide sequence: TGCGCCAGCAGCTTGGCGGCTAGCGGGTCCCCTGGGAGATACGCGTATTTT. Amino acids: CASSLAASGSPGRYAYF.

The count of this clonotype is one. The genes are TRBV20-1 and TRBJ1-4, with D uncertain. Germline V CDR1 and CDR2: DFQATT, SNEGSKA (reference sequence). V was cut by 3 bases and J by 7 bases, with 12 bases left in between. The CDR3 spans 13 residues. The CDR3 DNA is TGCAGTGCTAGGGACCATGTGGGTGAAAAACTGTTTTTT. Amino acids: CSARDHVGEKLFF.

This clonotype was found once. The chain links TRBV5-1 to TRBJ1-2; 7 bases match TRBD1. V was pared by 4 bases and J by 1 base, with 7 bases of the junction left unmatched. CDR3 length: 15 residues. Germline V CDR1 and CDR2: SGHRS, YFSETQ. The CDR3 coding sequence is TGCGCCAGCAGCCACGGGACAGACTTTAACTATGGCTACACCTTC. Amino acids: CASSHGTDFNYGYTF.